The rows below give T cell receptor beta chains drawn from one sample of a study of Ad26.COV2.S vaccination and SARS-CoV-2 variants. Some clones are missing from TCRdb's copy, which holds only in-frame ones; the method was immunoSEQ multiplex PCR. Altogether about 400,000 clones are present, more than 75% being singletons, with the ten largest covering less than 4.5%. The material was peripheral blood, obtained in a trial of Ad26.COV2.S vaccine versus placebo. These receptors were collected from a person aged 18-65 years who received the Ad26.COV2.S COVID-19 vaccine or a placebo. Each CDR3 is given with its conserved first and last residue. The D gene is left open where the match is weak. Only some rows state a clone size, as once, few, many or a class for expanded clones.

CDR3aa: CASRRPGQGYEQYF
CDR3nt: TGTGCCAGCAGGCGTCCGGGACAGGGCTACGAGCAGTACTTC
j_gene: TRBJ2-7
abundance: .
v_gene: TRBV6-5
d_gene: TRBD1

CDR3aa: CASSYADATSYEQYF
CDR3nt: TGTGCCAGCAGTTACGCAGACGCTACCTCCTACGAGCAGTACTTC
j_gene: TRBJ2-7
abundance: .
v_gene: TRBV6-2/TRBV6-3
d_gene: .

CDR3aa: CASSYGQWYEQYF
CDR3nt: TGTGCCAGCAGTTACGGGCAGTGGTACGAGCAGTACTTC
j_gene: TRBJ2-7
abundance: few
v_gene: TRBV6-6
d_gene: .

CDR3aa: CASSETHRAVHGYTF
CDR3nt: TGTGCCAGCAGTGAAACGCACAGGGCGGTCCATGGCTACACCTTC
j_gene: TRBJ1-2
abundance: .
v_gene: TRBV6-1
d_gene: .

CDR3aa: CASTGQGKNIQYF
CDR3nt: TGTGCCAGTACGGGACAGGGGAAAAACATTCAGTACTTC
j_gene: TRBJ2-4
abundance: .
v_gene: TRBV19
d_gene: TRBD1

CDR3aa: CASTLDLGDTGELFF
CDR3nt: TGTGCCAGCACGCTTGACCTAGGTGACACCGGGGAGCTGTTTTTT
j_gene: TRBJ2-2
abundance: .
v_gene: TRBV7-2
d_gene: .

CDR3aa: CASSYSGLANTEAFF
CDR3nt: TGTGCCAGCAGTTACTCGGGCCTGGCGAACACTGAAGCTTTCTTT
j_gene: TRBJ1-1
abundance: few
v_gene: TRBV6-6
d_gene: .

CDR3aa: CASRVTGDYGYTF
CDR3nt: TGCGCCAGCAGGGTGACAGGGGATTATGGCTACACCTTC
j_gene: TRBJ1-2
abundance: .
v_gene: TRBV5-1
d_gene: TRBD1

CDR3aa: CASSYWQGNSPLHF
CDR3nt: TGTGCCAGCAGTTACTGGCAGGGAAATTCACCCCTCCACTTT
j_gene: TRBJ1-6
abundance: .
v_gene: TRBV6-5
d_gene: .

CDR3aa: CASSLGETQYF
CDR3nt: TGTGCCAGCAGTTTAGGGGAGACCCAGTACTTC
j_gene: TRBJ2-5
abundance: few
v_gene: TRBV12-3/TRBV12-4
d_gene: .

CDR3aa: CSVGTDVGLFF
CDR3nt: TGCAGCGTGGGGACCGACGTAGGGCTGTTTTTT
j_gene: TRBJ1-4
abundance: .
v_gene: TRBV29-1
d_gene: .

CDR3aa: CASSQVPQAEAFF
CDR3nt: TGTGCCAGCAGCCAAGTGCCCCAGGCTGAAGCTTTCTTT
j_gene: TRBJ1-1
abundance: many
v_gene: TRBV3-1/TRBV3-2
d_gene: .

CDR3aa: CASSLPGPTYEQYF
CDR3nt: TGTGCCAGCAGCTTACCAGGACCGACCTACGAGCAGTACTTC
j_gene: TRBJ2-7
abundance: .
v_gene: TRBV7-9
d_gene: .

CDR3aa: CASSLELNTEAFF
CDR3nt: TGTGCCAGCAGCTTAGAATTGAACACTGAAGCTTTCTTT
j_gene: TRBJ1-1
abundance: .
v_gene: TRBV11-2
d_gene: .

CDR3aa: CASSLSTSGAWKETQYF
CDR3nt: TGTGCCAGCAGCCTCTCAACTAGCGGGGCCTGGAAAGAGACCCAGTACTTC
j_gene: TRBJ2-5
abundance: .
v_gene: TRBV5-6
d_gene: TRBD2

CDR3aa: CASSPTGDVNEQFF
CDR3nt: TGTGCCAGCAGCCCGACAGGGGATGTAAATGAGCAGTTCTTC
j_gene: TRBJ2-1
abundance: many
v_gene: TRBV3-1/TRBV3-2
d_gene: TRBD1

CDR3aa: CASRDRSSYEQYF
CDR3nt: TGTGCCAGTCGGGACAGGAGCTCCTACGAGCAGTACTTC
j_gene: TRBJ2-7
abundance: .
v_gene: TRBV19
d_gene: TRBD1

CDR3aa: CATRFAGRANYEQYF
CDR3nt: TGTGCCACCCGCTTCGCGGGCAGGGCAAATTACGAGCAGTACTTC
j_gene: TRBJ2-7
abundance: .
v_gene: TRBV6-4
d_gene: .

CDR3aa: CASSVSGENNEQFF
CDR3nt: TGTGCCAGCAGCGTATCGGGGGAAAACAATGAGCAGTTCTTC
j_gene: TRBJ2-1
abundance: .
v_gene: TRBV9
d_gene: .

CDR3aa: CASSGSDRVSYEQYF
CDR3nt: TGTGCCAGCAGCGGAAGCGACAGGGTTTCCTACGAGCAGTACTTC
j_gene: TRBJ2-7
abundance: .
v_gene: TRBV7-2
d_gene: TRBD1

CDR3aa: CASTQWGTNEQFF
CDR3nt: TGTGCCAGCACCCAGTGGGGTACCAATGAGCAGTTCTTC
j_gene: TRBJ2-1
abundance: .
v_gene: TRBV7-2
d_gene: .

CDR3aa: CASSQDRGVPYEQYF
CDR3nt: TGTGCCAGCAGCCAAGATAGGGGGGTTCCCTACGAGCAGTACTTC
j_gene: TRBJ2-7
abundance: .
v_gene: TRBV14
d_gene: .

CDR3aa: CATSDYRETGELFF
CDR3nt: TGTGCCACCAGTGATTACAGGGAAACCGGGGAGCTGTTTTTT
j_gene: TRBJ2-2
abundance: .
v_gene: TRBV24-1
d_gene: .

CDR3aa: CATYREYNSPLHF
CDR3nt: TGTGCCACCTACAGGGAGTATAATTCACCCCTCCACTTT
j_gene: TRBJ1-6
abundance: .
v_gene: TRBV6-5
d_gene: .